A selection of T cell receptor beta chains follows, all from one sample in a study of shared clonotypes between healthy human individuals. The method was immunoSEQ multiplex PCR; TCRdb's version includes in-frame clones alone and lacks a portion of them. The table records a few million clones, just over 90% of them present only once. Sequencing was performed on naive CD8+ T cells from PBMCs. Source of these receptors: a man aged 18 to 35 in good health. Some clones in this sample may be carry-over from other donors' samples. Both conserved end residues are part of each CDR3. A D gene is named only where the DNA matches it firmly. Some rows have no size entry. The others give once, few or many, or a class for an expanded clone.

>NA|TRBV2|NA|TRBJ2-4
TGTGCCAGCACCCCCTCCGTGGCGCCCAAAAACATTCAGTACTTC
CASTPSVAPKNIQYF
>NA|TRBV10-1|NA|TRBJ1-1
TGCGCCAGCAGTGAATCGGGGACCGAAGCTTTCTTT
CASSESGTEAFF
>TRBD1|TRBV9|NA|TRBJ2-5
TGTGCCAGCAGCATGGCAGGGGGCGCGGAGACCCAGTACTTC
CASSMAGGAETQYF
>NA|TRBV4-3|NA|TRBJ2-7
TGCGCCAGCAGCCAAGATACAGGAGCTTCCTACGAGCAGTACTTC
CASSQDTGASYEQYF
>NA|TRBV4-1|NA|TRBJ2-2
TGCGCCAGCAGCCAAGATTTCCCGGCGAACACCGGGGAGCTGTTTTTT
CASSQDFPANTGELFF
>NA|TRBV7-2|NA|TRBJ1-5
TGTGCCAGCAGCCCCAACTGGGGGGCTAGCAATCAGCCCCAGCATTTT
CASSPNWGASNQPQHF
>NA|TRBV28|NA|TRBJ2-6
TGTGCCAGCAGGGGGAGATGGTCCGGGGCCAACGTCCTGACTTTC
CASRGRWSGANVLTF
>NA|TRBV19|NA|TRBJ2-2
TGTGCCAGCAGAAGGGACACCGGGGAGCTGTTTTTT
CASRRDTGELFF
>NA|TRBV4-3|NA|TRBJ2-1
TGCGCCAGCAGCCTGGGACGCAGGGGCCCCGAGTTCTTC
CASSLGRRGPEFF
>TRBD2|TRBV2|NA|TRBJ2-2
TGTGCCAGCAGTGAATGGGTAGCGGGAGATCTCGCCGGGGAGCTGTTTTTT
CASSEWVAGDLAGELFF
>TRBD1|TRBV15|NA|TRBJ2-3
TGTGCCAGCCAGGACAGGGGCACAGATACGCAGTATTTT
CASQDRGTDTQYF
>TRBD2|TRBV10-3|NA|TRBJ2-3
TGTGCCATCAGTCCGGGACTAGCGGGAGCAGTCACAGATACGCAGTATTTT
CAISPGLAGAVTDTQYF
>NA|TRBV9|NA|TRBJ2-5
TGTGCCAGCAGCGTCGATCAAGGACGAGCTTTCCAAGAGACCCAGTACTTC
CASSVDQGRAFQETQYF
>TRBD1|TRBV4-1|NA|TRBJ2-1
TGCGCCAGCAGCCCCTCCTGGACAGGGCGGGATGAGCAGTTCTTC
CASSPSWTGRDEQFF
>NA|TRBV4-1|NA|TRBJ2-1
TGCGCCAGCAGCTCCCCCAAAGGGGCCCTCCTCTACAATGAGCAGTTCTTC
CASSSPKGALLYNEQFF
>NA|TRBV5-5|NA|TRBJ1-1
TGTGCCAGCAGCTTGGGGGCCGGGGAAGCTTTCTTT
CASSLGAGEAFF
>NA|TRBV27|NA|TRBJ2-3
TGTGCCAGCAGTTTAGAAGGCGGGATCGGAGATACGCAGTATTTT
CASSLEGGIGDTQYF
>TRBD1|TRBV7-9|NA|TRBJ2-3
TGTGCCAGCAGCCCCGGACAGGCTGGTACAGATACGCAGTATTTT
CASSPGQAGTDTQYF
>NA|TRBV7-9|few|TRBJ1-1
TGTGCCAGCAGCCCAGGGGCCACTGAAGCTTTCTTT
CASSPGATEAFF
>NA|TRBV13|NA|TRBJ2-7
TGTGCCAGCAGCTTAGGCCTGGGTCCCGCGGGGTCTGGGGGCTACGAGCAGTACTTC
CASSLGLGPAGSGGYEQYF
>TRBD2|TRBV29-1|NA|TRBJ2-1
TGCAGCGTTGAAGAGGTTCGTATTAGCGGGAGGGCCCATGAGCAGTTCTTC
CSVEEVRISGRAHEQFF
>NA|TRBV5-4|once|TRBJ1-1
TGTGCCAGCAGCTTGGAAGGGTCGCGGGGGAACACTGAAGCTTTCTTT
CASSLEGSRGNTEAFF
>NA|TRBV4-3|NA|TRBJ1-2
TGCGCCAGTCCCGTTTATCTTACCTATGGCTACACCTTC
CASPVYLTYGYTF
>NA|TRBV2|NA|TRBJ1-3
TGTGCCAGCACCTTCGCGGACTTGGGTGGAAACACCATATATTTT
CASTFADLGGNTIYF
>TRBD2|TRBV13|once|TRBJ2-5
TGTGCCAGCAGCTTCAGGACTAGCGGCCTGGAGACCCAGTACTTC
CASSFRTSGLETQYF
>TRBD2|TRBV16|NA|TRBJ2-7
TGTGCCAGCAGCCGGATAACTAGCGGCTACGAGCAGTACTTC
CASSRITSGYEQYF
>NA|TRBV30|NA|TRBJ1-1
TGTGCCTGGAGCCCAAGGGAGTACACTGAAGCTTTCTTT
CAWSPREYTEAFF
>NA|TRBV5-6|NA|TRBJ2-7
TGTGCCAGCAGCTTTGACGGTTACTCCTACGAGCAGTACTTC
CASSFDGYSYEQYF
>TRBD1|TRBV15|NA|TRBJ2-7
TGTGCCACCAGCAGAGGCACAGGGGGCCTCTCCTACGAGCAGTACTTC
CATSRGTGGLSYEQYF
>TRBD1|TRBV9|NA|TRBJ2-6
TGTGCCAGCAGCAACCACAGGGGTCCTGGGGCCAACGTCCTGACTTTC
CASSNHRGPGANVLTF
>TRBD1|TRBV7-8|NA|TRBJ2-1
TGTGCCAGCAGCTCCAAAACGACAGGGTCCCTTAGGGATGAGCAGTTCTTC
CASSSKTTGSLRDEQFF
>NA|TRBV30|NA|TRBJ2-1
TGTGCCGCGGCACGCCCGAGCTCCTACAATGAGCAGTTCTTC
CAAARPSSYNEQFF
>NA|TRBV4-1|NA|TRBJ2-4
TGCGCCAGCAGCCAAGGTCCCGGGAGCGGGTCCAAAAACATTCAGTACTTC
CASSQGPGSGSKNIQYF
>TRBD2|TRBV5-6|NA|TRBJ2-7
TGTGCCAGCAGCTTGGTAGAGCGGGAGGGAGGGTACGAGCAGTACTTC
CASSLVEREGGYEQYF
>TRBD2|TRBV4-2|NA|TRBJ2-1
TGTGCCAGCAGCCAACTGGGAGGAGCGGGACGCCTCTATGAGCAGTTCTTC
CASSQLGGAGRLYEQFF